This passage covers 20 T cell receptor beta chains from one sample sequenced in a study of shared clonotypes between healthy human individuals. Terminally differentiated effector memory CD45RA+ cells were excluded by CCR7 positive selection of CD45RO-negative cells. Clones were sequenced by immunoSEQ multiplex PCR, and TCRdb holds only the in-frame ones, with some missing. The table records hundreds of thousands of clones, about 96% of them present only once. Input material: naive CD8+ T cells sorted from blood. These receptor sequences come from a young woman in good health.

This chain connects TRBV7-8 to TRBJ2-3, with TRBD2 matching 7 bases. The germline V gene encodes CDR1 SGHVS and CDR2 FQNEAQ. This CDR3 has 17 residues. V lost 1 base, J lost 4 bases, and 11 bases stayed unmatched. The CDR3 bases are TGTGCCAGCAGCTTAGGTCGAGTGGGAGGGCTATCAGATACGCAGTATTTT. It is translated as CASSLGRVGGLSDTQYF.

The rearrangement uses TRBV5-6 and TRBJ2-7; 11 bases agree with TRBD2. V dropped 3 bases and J dropped 5; count of bases not matched to a gene: 10. Germline CDR1 and CDR2: SGHDT and YYEEEE. CDR3 size: 16 residues. The CDR3 loop is CASSSRLAGYPDEQYF. The DNA for the CDR3 is TGTGCCAGCAGCTCCCGACTAGCGGGATATCCGGACGAGCAGTACTTC.

The rearrangement uses TRBV9 and TRBJ1-4; D possibly corresponds to TRBD1 (5 bases). This CDR3 contains 12 residues. V was trimmed by 0 bases and J by 8 bases, leaving 5 bases between them. The germline V gene has CDR1 SGDLS and CDR2 YYNGEE. CDR3 sequence (DNA): TGTGCCAGCAGCGTAGGGGACGAAAAACTGTTTTTT. Its protein is CASSVGDEKLFF.

The chain is built from TRBV4-1 and TRBJ1-1; a possible D gene is TRBD1 (5 bases). The CDR3 totals 15 residues. V lost 1 base and J 4 bases, leaving 13 bases between the germline ends. Germline assignment: CDR1 MGHRA and CDR2 YSYEKL. CDR3 loop: CASSQVGALITEAFF. CDR3 sequence (DNA): TGCGCCAGCAGCCAAGTAGGGGCATTAATCACTGAAGCTTTCTTT.

CDR3 loop: CASSPQVMGDNTGELFF. In DNA form, the CDR3 reads TGTGCCAGCAGCCCGCAGGTGATGGGCGACAACACCGGGGAGCTGTTTTTT. The rearrangement links TRBV7-9 to TRBJ2-2; D is unclear. V dropped 5 bases and J dropped 2 bases, with 18 bases sitting between them. The germline gives CDR1 SEHNR, CDR2 FQNEAQ (reference sequence). The CDR3 runs to 17 residues.

The chain has TRBV4-2 and TRBJ1-1; a possible D gene is TRBD1 (5 bases). Germline CDR1 LGHNA, CDR2 YNFKEQ. The CDR3 spans 13 residues. V lost 3 bases and J lost 4, with 9 bases in between. The CDR3 protein is CASSQGGSTEAFF. The DNA of the CDR3 is TGTGCCAGCAGCCAGGGGGGGAGCACTGAAGCTTTCTTT.

The genes are TRBV9 and TRBJ2-7; tentative D call: TRBD2 (6 bases). The CDR3 has 13 residues. Germline assignment: CDR1 SGDLS and CDR2 YYNGEE. V was trimmed by 3 bases and J by 2 bases, leaving 9 bases between them. This CDR3 is CASSGGDPYEQYF. The CDR3 nucleotides are TGTGCCAGCAGCGGGGGGGATCCCTACGAGCAGTACTTC.

This clone was seen only once. The chain links TRBV27 to TRBJ2-1; 7 bases agree with TRBD2. The CDR3 is 18 residues long. The ends lost 0 bases at V and 2 bases at J; junction bases unmatched: 10. Germline values: CDR1 MNHEY, CDR2 SMNVEV (reference sequence). CDR3 DNA: TGTGCCAGCAGTTTATCGAGTGGCGGGAGTACCCCCTACAATGAGCAGTTCTTC. This gives the protein CASSLSSGGSTPYNEQFF.

A note on this clone: This specimen includes other DNA sequences encoding the same CDR3. The chain employs TRBV5-1 and TRBJ2-7; D call uncertain. This CDR3 spans 13 amino acids. In germline, CDR1 is SGHRS, CDR2 YFSETQ. V dropped 5 bases and J dropped 1 base, with 10 bases sitting between them. The CDR3 DNA follows: TGCGCCAGCAGGCCGGACCGATCCTACGAGCAGTACTTC. Protein product: CASRPDRSYEQYF.

The gene calls are TRBV5-4 and TRBJ1-5; D ambiguous. Germline V gives CDR1 SGHNT, CDR2 YYREEE (reference sequence). The CDR3 loop spans 13 amino acids. V lost 0 bases and J 5 bases, leaving 6 bases between the germline ends. CDR3 nucleotides: TGTGCCAGCAGCTTGGGGGCCGATCAGCCCCAGCATTTT. Protein sequence: CASSLGADQPQHF.

This chain's CDR3 is CASSGDREANYGYTF. The CDR3 DNA reads TGTGCCAGCAGCGGGGACAGGGAAGCTAACTATGGCTACACCTTC. The V and J genes are TRBV28 and TRBJ1-2; 9 nucleotides agree with TRBD1. The CDR3 consists of 15 residues. The V gene end was trimmed by 6 bases and the J gene end by 0 bases; junction bases not matched to a gene: 5. Looked up from germline, CDR1 is MDHEN and CDR2 is SYDVKM.

The chain couples TRBV21-1 to TRBJ2-5; TRBD2, the table's D call, lacks a check against the DNA. TRBV21-1 is shown as a pseudogene. The CDR3 extends over 15 amino acids. The CDR3 nucleotides read TGTGCCAGCAGGAATGGTACTAGCGGACAAGAGACCCAGTACTTC. It encodes CASRNGTSGQETQYF.

The chain combines TRBV19 with TRBJ2-1; D is uncertain. The CDR3 contains 16 residues. Germline assignment: CDR1 LNHDA and CDR2 SQIVND (reference sequence). V shed 5 bases and J shed 0 bases, with 14 bases lying between them. DNA for the CDR3: TGTGCCAGTAGTGCCAGAGCACCGAGCTCCTACAATGAGCAGTTCTTC. Translated: CASSARAPSSYNEQFF.

The V and J genes are TRBV5-1 and TRBJ1-5; 8 bases agree with TRBD1. There are 15 residues in the CDR3. The V gene's germline CDR1 is SGHRS and CDR2 YFSETQ. Unmatched junction bases numbered 6, after V lost 4 bases and J lost 3 bases. The CDR3: CASSLWDRPNQPQHF. The CDR3 bases are TGCGCCAGCAGCCTATGGGACAGGCCCAATCAGCCCCAGCATTTT.

The V and J genes are TRBV5-1 and TRBJ2-2, with 8 bases aligning to TRBD1. Germline CDR1 is SGHRS and CDR2 is YFSETQ. This CDR3 is 16 amino acids long. With V trimmed by 4 bases and J by 0 bases, 5 bases remained unmatched. The CDR3 DNA is TGCGCCAGCAGCAACCCGACAGGGGCGAACACCGGGGAGCTGTTTTTT. This sequence encodes CASSNPTGANTGELFF.

This chain connects TRBV19 to TRBJ2-7; D is uncertain. Per germline, CDR1 LNHDA and CDR2 SQIVND (reference sequence). V lost 8 bases, J lost 0 bases, and 11 bases lay in between. CDR3 length: 13 residues. Here the CDR3 DNA reads TGTGCCAGTGCGAGCAGAAGCTCCTACGAGCAGTACTTC. Translating gives CASASRSSYEQYF.

The rearrangement links TRBV7-2 to TRBJ2-1, with 7 bases matching TRBD2. The CDR3 consists of 14 residues. Germline CDR1 reads SGHTA; CDR2 reads FQGNSA. Unmatched junction bases numbered 8, after V lost 2 bases and J lost 10 bases. CDR3 sequence reads: CASSLQASGREQFF. Written as DNA, the CDR3 is TGTGCCAGCAGCTTACAGGCTAGCGGTAGGGAGCAGTTCTTC.

The genes are TRBV7-9 and TRBJ2-7; no firm D call. The germline V and J ends were trimmed by 8 bases and 0 bases, with 14 bases remaining between them. The CDR3 spans 14 residues. Germline lookup yields CDR1 SEHNR and CDR2 FQNEAQ (reference sequence). Written as DNA, the CDR3 is TGTGCCAGCTCTCGGCTGGACCGCTCCTACGAGCAGTACTTC. It is translated as CASSRLDRSYEQYF.

The CDR3 DNA is TGTGCCAGCAGTTTATGGGTGACAGGGGGCTCTAACTATGGCTACACCTTC. Translating it yields CASSLWVTGGSNYGYTF. The rearrangement joins TRBV28 to TRBJ1-2, with 10 bases that match TRBD1. Germline values: CDR1 MDHEN, CDR2 SYDVKM. V lost 0 bases to trimming and J lost 0 bases; unmatched junction nucleotides: 4. CDR3 size: 17 residues.

The gene calls are TRBV5-5 and TRBJ1-1; D possibly corresponds to TRBD1 (6 bases). CDR1 is SGHKS and CDR2 is YYEKEE in the germline V gene (reference sequence). This CDR3 spans 13 amino acids. V shed 4 bases and J shed 5 bases, with 12 bases lying between them. This CDR3 reads CASSTGAGTEAFF. The CDR3 DNA reads as TGTGCCAGCAGCACGGGGGCAGGGACTGAAGCTTTCTTT.